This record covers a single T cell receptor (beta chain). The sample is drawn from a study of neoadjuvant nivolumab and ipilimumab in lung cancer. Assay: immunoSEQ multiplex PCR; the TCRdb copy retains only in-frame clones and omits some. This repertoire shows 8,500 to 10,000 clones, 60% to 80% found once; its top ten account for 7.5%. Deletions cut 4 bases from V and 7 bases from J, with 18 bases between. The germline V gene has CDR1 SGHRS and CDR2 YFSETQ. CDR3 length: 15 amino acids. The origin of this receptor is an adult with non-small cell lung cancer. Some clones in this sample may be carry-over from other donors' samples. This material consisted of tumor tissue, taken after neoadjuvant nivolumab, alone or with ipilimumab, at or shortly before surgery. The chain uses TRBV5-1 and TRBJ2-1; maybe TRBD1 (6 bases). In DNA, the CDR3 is TGCGCCAGCAGCCGAGGGGGAGACGCGAATAATGAGCAGTTCTTC. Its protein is CASSRGGDANNEQFF.